What follows describes a single TCR beta chain. This record belongs to a study of cytomegalovirus exposure and HLA in healthy donors. In the PCR, 60 Vbeta and 13 Jbeta primers were used. The data were produced by immunoSEQ multiplex PCR, yet TCRdb's version contains in-frame clones alone and is incomplete. This sample has about 180,000 clones, with 76% found just once. The source is a young woman in good health and CMV-seropositive. Sequencing was done on a sample of PBMCs.

CDR3 in DNA: TGTGCCAGCAGGTCGGGTGAATCACCCCTCCACTTT. Translation gives CASRSGESPLHF. This chain links TRBV6-6 with TRBJ1-6; D unclear. Germline CDR1 and CDR2: MNHNY and SVGAGI (reference sequence). This CDR3 contains 12 residues. V shed 6 bases and J shed 10 bases, with 10 bases lying between them.